These T cell receptor beta chains were read from a single sample in a study of blood T cell repertoires in COVID-19. Profiled with immunoSEQ multiplex PCR; TCRdb holds only in-frame clones, not every one. The table includes around 160,000 clones, over 75% detected once. The specimen sequenced was PBMCs or T cells enriched from blood (not recorded which). These receptors were taken from a man aged 50 to 60 who had recovered from COVID-19. CDR3s include the opening cysteine and the closing phenylalanine or tryptophan. A D gene is named only where the DNA matches it firmly. The size of a clone is reported for some rows only, either as once, few or many, or as a class for expanded clones.

d_gene,v_gene,abundance,len,j_gene,CDR3aa,CDR3nt
.,TRBV21-1,.,14,TRBJ2-3,CASSTERPQDTQYF,TGTGCCAGCAGCACCGAGAGGCCCCAAGATACGCAGTATTTT
.,TRBV7-8,.,14,TRBJ2-7,CASSFGQTEYEQYF,TGTGCCAGCAGCTTTGGGCAAACCGAATACGAGCAGTACTTC
.,TRBV13,.,14,TRBJ1-1,CASSPRGQIIEAFF,TGTGCCAGCAGCCCAAGAGGACAGATCATTGAAGCTTTCTTT
.,TRBV7-8,.,15,TRBJ2-7,CASSLWVASAYEQYF,TGTGCCAGCAGCTTATGGGTAGCCTCAGCCTACGAGCAGTACTTC
.,TRBV7-6,.,16,TRBJ1-1,CASSLRPGDPNTEAFF,TGTGCCAGCAGCTTAAGGCCAGGGGACCCGAACACTGAAGCTTTCTTT
TRBD1,TRBV11-2,.,18,TRBJ2-7,CASSPATSGQARYYEQYF,TGTGCCAGCAGCCCAGCGACCTCAGGACAGGCCCGTTACTACGAGCAGTACTTC
TRBD1,TRBV28,.,17,TRBJ1-5,CASSKRAGGLSNQPQHF,TGTGCCAGCAGTAAGAGGGCAGGGGGCTTGAGCAATCAGCCCCAGCATTTT
TRBD1,TRBV7-2,.,14,TRBJ1-1,CASSLGQASTEAFF,TGTGCCAGCAGCCTCGGACAGGCCTCCACTGAAGCTTTCTTT
.,TRBV6-5,few,14,TRBJ2-5,CASSYSLGEETQYF,TGTGCCAGCAGTTACTCGTTAGGGGAAGAGACCCAGTACTTC
.,TRBV7-6,.,14,TRBJ1-2,CASSLGTGNYGYTF,TGTGCCAGCAGCTTGGGGACTGGGAACTATGGCTACACCTTC
TRBD1,TRBV7-8,.,15,TRBJ2-1,CASSPQGTGENEQFF,TGTGCCAGCAGCCCCCAGGGGACAGGAGAAAATGAGCAGTTCTTC
TRBD1,TRBV3-1/TRBV3-2,.,16,TRBJ1-4,CASSQGGQGEFEKLFF,TGTGCCAGCAGCCAGGGCGGACAGGGGGAATTTGAAAAACTGTTTTTT
TRBD2,TRBV5-1,.,16,TRBJ2-7,CASSLSSSGNTYEQYF,TGCGCCAGCAGCTTGTCGTCTAGCGGGAATACCTACGAGCAGTACTTC
TRBD1,TRBV28,.,14,TRBJ2-7,CASSFWDSSYEQYF,TGTGCCAGCAGTTTCTGGGACAGCTCCTACGAGCAGTACTTC
.,TRBV28,.,23,TRBJ1-5,CASSLPGAPRPQGGQFRNQPQHF,TGTGCCAGCAGTTTGCCCGGGGCCCCCAGACCACAGGGTGGCCAGTTCCGCAATCAGCCCCAGCATTTT
TRBD2,TRBV6-1,.,17,TRBJ2-3,CASSERTSGGFTDTQYF,TGTGCCAGCAGTGAACGGACTAGCGGGGGGTTCACAGATACGCAGTATTTT
.,TRBV29-1,.,13,TRBJ1-5,CSVADSLNQPQHF,TGCAGCGTCGCAGACAGCCTAAATCAGCCCCAGCATTTT
.,TRBV18,.,15,TRBJ2-6,CASSPPTSGANVLTF,TGTGCCAGCTCACCACCGACTTCCGGGGCCAACGTCCTGACTTTC
TRBD1,TRBV2,.,15,TRBJ1-6,CASTVSGQGYSPLHF,TGTGCCAGCACTGTCTCGGGACAGGGATATTCACCCCTCCACTTT
TRBD1,TRBV7-8,few,14,TRBJ1-2,CASSQRGRGQGYTF,TGTGCCAGCAGCCAACGAGGGAGGGGACAGGGGTACACCTTC
.,TRBV28,.,15,TRBJ1-2,CASSFEERANYGYTF,TGTGCCAGCAGTTTCGAAGAGAGAGCTAACTATGGCTACACCTTC
.,TRBV6-5,.,12,TRBJ2-5,CASRQGQGTQYF,TGTGCCAGCAGACAGGGTCAAGGGACCCAGTACTTC
TRBD1,TRBV5-1,.,16,TRBJ1-6,CASSLEADREISPLHF,TGCGCCAGCAGCTTGGAGGCTGACAGGGAAATATCACCCCTCCACTTT
.,TRBV21-1,.,15,TRBJ2-7,CASSPQTSSVNEQYF,TGTGCCAGCAGCCCCCAGACATCATCAGTTAACGAGCAGTACTTC
.,TRBV29-1,.,15,TRBJ1-1,CSVGGHMLPNTEAFF,TGCAGCGTTGGAGGACATATGCTTCCTAACACTGAAGCTTTCTTT
.,TRBV12-3/TRBV12-4,once,13,TRBJ2-2,CASSLQLTGELFF,TGTGCCAGCAGTTTACAGTTAACCGGGGAGCTGTTTTTT
.,TRBV19,.,19,TRBJ1-1,CASSIGFRGNAGTNTEAFF,TGTGCCAGTAGTATAGGGTTCAGGGGTAATGCTGGAACGAACACTGAAGCTTTCTTT
.,TRBV4-2,few,16,TRBJ1-3,CASSQEPSGSGNTIYF,TGTGCCAGCAGCCAAGAACCTAGCGGATCTGGAAACACCATATATTTT
TRBD1,TRBV6-5,.,14,TRBJ1-5,CASSYSTGKQPQHF,TGTGCCAGCAGTTACTCGACAGGGAAGCAGCCCCAGCATTTT
TRBD1,TRBV18,.,15,TRBJ2-4,CASSPRQGVGNIQYF,TGTGCCAGCTCACCACGACAGGGGGTTGGAAACATTCAGTACTTC
TRBD1,TRBV5-1,.,13,TRBJ1-1,CASSWTGGTEAFF,TGCGCCAGCAGCTGGACAGGGGGTACTGAAGCTTTCTTT
TRBD2,TRBV29-1,.,14,TRBJ2-1,CSFAPGLANNEQFF,TGCAGCTTCGCCCCGGGACTAGCGAACAATGAGCAGTTCTTC
.,TRBV4-2,few,13,TRBJ2-1,CASSSRDYNEQFF,TGTGCCAGCAGCTCTCGAGACTACAATGAGCAGTTCTTC
.,TRBV12-3/TRBV12-4,once,12,TRBJ2-3,CASSLAEGAQYF,TGTGCCAGCAGTTTAGCCGAGGGGGCGCAGTATTTT
TRBD1,TRBV7-2,.,14,TRBJ2-5,CASSSDRGRETQYF,TGTGCCAGCAGCTCCGACAGGGGGCGAGAGACCCAGTACTTC
.,TRBV7-2,few,15,TRBJ1-4,CASSRQDATNEKLFF,TGTGCCAGCAGTCGACAGGACGCAACTAATGAAAAACTGTTTTTT
TRBD1,TRBV4-1,.,19,TRBJ2-6,CASSQVGGQGLSGANVLTF,TGCGCCAGCAGCCAAGTGGGAGGACAGGGGTTATCTGGGGCCAACGTCCTGACTTTC
.,TRBV19,.,15,TRBJ1-1,CASSIAGSANTEAFF,TGTGCCAGTAGTATAGCGGGGTCCGCGAACACTGAAGCTTTCTTT
.,TRBV5-8,.,13,TRBJ2-5,CASSLRNGETQYF,TGTGCCAGCAGCTTAAGGAACGGGGAGACCCAGTACTTC